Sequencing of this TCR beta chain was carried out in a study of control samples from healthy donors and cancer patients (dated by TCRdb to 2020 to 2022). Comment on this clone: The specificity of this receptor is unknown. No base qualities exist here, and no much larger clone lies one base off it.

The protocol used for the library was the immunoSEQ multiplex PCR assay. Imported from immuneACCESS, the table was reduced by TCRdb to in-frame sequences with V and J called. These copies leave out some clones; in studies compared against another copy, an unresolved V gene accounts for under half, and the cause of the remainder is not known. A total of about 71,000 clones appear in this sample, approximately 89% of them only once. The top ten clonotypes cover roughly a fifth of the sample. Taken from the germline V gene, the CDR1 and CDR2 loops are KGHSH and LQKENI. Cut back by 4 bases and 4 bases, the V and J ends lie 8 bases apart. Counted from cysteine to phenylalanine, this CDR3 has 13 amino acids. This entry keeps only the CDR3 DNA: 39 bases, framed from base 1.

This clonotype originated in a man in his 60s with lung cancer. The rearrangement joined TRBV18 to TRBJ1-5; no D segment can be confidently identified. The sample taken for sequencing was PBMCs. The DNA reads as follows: TGTGCCAGCTCACTACATACGAATCAGCCCCAGCATTTT. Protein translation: CASSLHTNQPQHF.